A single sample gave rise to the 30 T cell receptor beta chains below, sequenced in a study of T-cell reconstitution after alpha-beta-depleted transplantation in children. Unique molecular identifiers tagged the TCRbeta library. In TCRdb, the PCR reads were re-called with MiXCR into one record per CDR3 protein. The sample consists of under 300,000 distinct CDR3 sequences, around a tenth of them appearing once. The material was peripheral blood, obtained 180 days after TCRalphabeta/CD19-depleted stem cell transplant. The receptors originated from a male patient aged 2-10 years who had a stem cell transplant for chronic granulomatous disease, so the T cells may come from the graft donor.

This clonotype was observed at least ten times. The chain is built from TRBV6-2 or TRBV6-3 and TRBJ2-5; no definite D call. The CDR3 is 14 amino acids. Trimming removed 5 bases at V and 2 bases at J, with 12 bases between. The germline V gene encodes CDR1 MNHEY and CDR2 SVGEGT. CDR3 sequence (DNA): TGTGCCAGCAGTCCCCACTATCTTCAAGAGACCCAGTACTTC. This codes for CASSPHYLQETQYF.

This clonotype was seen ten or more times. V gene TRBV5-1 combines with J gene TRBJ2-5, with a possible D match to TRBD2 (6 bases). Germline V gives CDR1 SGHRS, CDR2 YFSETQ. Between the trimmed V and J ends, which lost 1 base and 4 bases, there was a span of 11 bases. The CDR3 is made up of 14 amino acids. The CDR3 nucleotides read TGCGCCAGCAGCTTGTCCACGGGAGCAGAGACCCAGTACTTC. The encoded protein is CASSLSTGAETQYF.

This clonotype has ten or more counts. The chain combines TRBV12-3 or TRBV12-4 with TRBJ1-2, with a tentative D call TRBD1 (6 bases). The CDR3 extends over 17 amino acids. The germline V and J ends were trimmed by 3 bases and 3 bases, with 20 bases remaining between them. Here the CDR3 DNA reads TGTGCCAGCAGTTTTAATTTGGGGGGCGTCGGTGACTATGGCTACACCTTC. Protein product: CASSFNLGGVGDYGYTF.

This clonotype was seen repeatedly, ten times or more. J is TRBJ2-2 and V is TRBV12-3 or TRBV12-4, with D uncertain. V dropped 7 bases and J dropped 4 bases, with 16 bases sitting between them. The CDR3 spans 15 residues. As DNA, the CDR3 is TGTGCCAGCACCCTAACTAACGCGAGCACCGGGGAGCTGTTTTTT. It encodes CASTLTNASTGELFF.

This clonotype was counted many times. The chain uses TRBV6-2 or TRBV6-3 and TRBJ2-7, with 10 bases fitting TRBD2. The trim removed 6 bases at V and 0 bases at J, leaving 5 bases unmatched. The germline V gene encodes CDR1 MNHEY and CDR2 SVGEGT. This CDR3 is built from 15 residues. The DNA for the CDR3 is TGTGCCAGCAGCCCACTAGCGGGGACCTCCTACGAGCAGTACTTC. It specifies CASSPLAGTSYEQYF.

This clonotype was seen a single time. The CDR3, as DNA: TGCAGTGCTTTCGGGACTAGCGGTACCTACGAGCAGTACTTC. Its protein is CSAFGTSGTYEQYF. The genes are TRBV20-1 and TRBJ2-7; 11 bases agree with TRBD2. The germline V gene encodes CDR1 DFQATT and CDR2 SNEGSKA (reference sequence). CDR3 length equals 14 residues. Trimming cost V 5 bases and J 2 bases; bases outside gene matches: 5.

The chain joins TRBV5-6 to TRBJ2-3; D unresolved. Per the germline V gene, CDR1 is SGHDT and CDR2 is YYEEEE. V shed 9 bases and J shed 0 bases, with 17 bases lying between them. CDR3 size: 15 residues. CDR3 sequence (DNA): TGTGCCATGGGCCCCGAACCGGGCAGCACAGATACGCAGTATTTT. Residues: CAMGPEPGSTDTQYF. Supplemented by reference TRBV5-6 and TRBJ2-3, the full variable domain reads DAGVTQSPTHLIKTRGQQVTLRCSPKSGHDTVSWYQQALGQGPQFIFQYYEEEERQRGNFPDRFSGHQFPNYSSELNVNALLLGDSALYLCAMGPEPGSTDTQYFGPGTRLTVL.

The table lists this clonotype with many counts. The CDR3 region is CASSQWDRVYEQYF. Written as DNA, the CDR3 is TGTGCCAGCAGCCAGTGGGACAGGGTCTACGAGCAGTACTTC. The J gene is TRBJ2-7, the V gene TRBV3-1; TRBD1 aligns across 9 bases. V shed 3 bases and J 3 bases; nucleotides not matched to a gene: 3. This CDR3 region has 14 residues. From germline, CDR1 is LGHDT and CDR2 YNNKEL (reference sequence).

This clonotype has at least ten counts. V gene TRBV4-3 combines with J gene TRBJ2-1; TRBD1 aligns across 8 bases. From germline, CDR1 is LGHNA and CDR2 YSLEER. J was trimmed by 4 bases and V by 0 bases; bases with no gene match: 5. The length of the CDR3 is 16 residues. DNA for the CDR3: TGCGCCAGCAGCCAAGATGGCAGGGGGCGGTACAATGAGCAGTTCTTC. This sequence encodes CASSQDGRGRYNEQFF.

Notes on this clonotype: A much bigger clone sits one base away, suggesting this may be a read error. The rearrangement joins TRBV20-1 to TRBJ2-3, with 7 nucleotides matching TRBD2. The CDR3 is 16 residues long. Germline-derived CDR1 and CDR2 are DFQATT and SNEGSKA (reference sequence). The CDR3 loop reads CCATLLVSGLGDTQYF. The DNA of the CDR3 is TGCTGTGCTACGCTCTTGGTTAGCGGGCTTGGGGATACGCAGTATTTT.

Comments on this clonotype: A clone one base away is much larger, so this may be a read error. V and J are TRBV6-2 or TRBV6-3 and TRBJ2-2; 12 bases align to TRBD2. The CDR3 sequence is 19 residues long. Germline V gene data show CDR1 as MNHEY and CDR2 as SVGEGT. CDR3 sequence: CASSYSAESGLAGSGEPFF. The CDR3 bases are TGTGCCAGCAGTTACTCAGCCGAGTCAGGACTAGCGGGATCCGGGGAGCCGTTTTTT.

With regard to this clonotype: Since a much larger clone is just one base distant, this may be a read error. The CDR3 region is CASSTGPGRGYGYTF. The CDR3 nucleotides read TGTGCCAGTAGTACGGGGCCCGGTAGGGGCTATGGCTACACCTTC. The chain recombines TRBV19 with TRBJ1-2; weak D call: TRBD1 (5 bases). The V and J ends lost 4 bases and 4 bases respectively, with 16 bases between them. Germline-derived CDR1 and CDR2 are LNHDA and SQIVND (reference sequence). The length of the CDR3 is 15 residues.

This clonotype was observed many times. The CDR3 DNA reads as TGTGCCAGCAGCTTAGGGGCTAGCGAGCAGTTCTTC. Amino acids: CASSLGASEQFF. The genes are TRBV5-6 and TRBJ2-1; perhaps D is TRBD1 or TRBD2 (5 bases each). Germline V CDR1 and CDR2: SGHDT, YYEEEE. Trimming left V 2 bases short and J 10 bases short, with 10 bases between. CDR3 length equals 12 residues.

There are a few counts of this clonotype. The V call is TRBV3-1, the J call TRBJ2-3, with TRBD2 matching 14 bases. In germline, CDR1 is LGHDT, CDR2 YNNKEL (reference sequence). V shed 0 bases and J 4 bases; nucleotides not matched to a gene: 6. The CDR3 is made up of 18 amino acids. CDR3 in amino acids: CASSQDPGLAGESDTQYF. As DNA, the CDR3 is TGTGCCAGCAGCCAAGATCCGGGACTAGCGGGAGAATCAGATACGCAGTATTTT.

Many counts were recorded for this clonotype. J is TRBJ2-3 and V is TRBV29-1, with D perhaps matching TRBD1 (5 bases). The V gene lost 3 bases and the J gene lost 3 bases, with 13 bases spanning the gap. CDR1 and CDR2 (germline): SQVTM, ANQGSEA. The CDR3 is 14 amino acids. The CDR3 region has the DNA TGCAGCGTTGATAGGGGCGCTCGAACAGATACGCAGTATTTT. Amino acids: CSVDRGARTDTQYF.

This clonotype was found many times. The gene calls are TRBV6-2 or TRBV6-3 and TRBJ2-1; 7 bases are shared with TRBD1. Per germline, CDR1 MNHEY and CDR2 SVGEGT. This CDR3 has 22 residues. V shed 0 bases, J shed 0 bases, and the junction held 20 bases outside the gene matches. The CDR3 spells CASSYSKNVQGERGSSYNEQFF. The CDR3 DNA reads TGTGCCAGCAGTTACTCGAAGAACGTCCAGGGGGAAAGGGGAAGCTCCTACAATGAGCAGTTCTTC.

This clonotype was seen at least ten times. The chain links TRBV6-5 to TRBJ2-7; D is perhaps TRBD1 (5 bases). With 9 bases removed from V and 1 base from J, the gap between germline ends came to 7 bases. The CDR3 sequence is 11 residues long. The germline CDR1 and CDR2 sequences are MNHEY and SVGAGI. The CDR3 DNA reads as TGTGCCAGGACAGATTCCTACGAGCAGTACTTC. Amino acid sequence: CARTDSYEQYF.

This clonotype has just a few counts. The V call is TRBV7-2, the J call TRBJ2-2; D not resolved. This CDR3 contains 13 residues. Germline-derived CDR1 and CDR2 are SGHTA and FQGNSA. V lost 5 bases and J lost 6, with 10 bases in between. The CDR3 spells CASSPRKPGELFF. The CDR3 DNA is TGTGCCAGCAGCCCGAGGAAGCCCGGGGAGCTGTTTTTT.

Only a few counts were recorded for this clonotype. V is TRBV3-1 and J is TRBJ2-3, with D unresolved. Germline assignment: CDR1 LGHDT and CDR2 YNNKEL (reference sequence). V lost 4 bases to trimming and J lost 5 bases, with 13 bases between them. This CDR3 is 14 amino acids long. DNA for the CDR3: TGTGCCAGCAGCCCAAGTCGGGTGCTAGATACGCAGTATTTT. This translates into CASSPSRVLDTQYF.

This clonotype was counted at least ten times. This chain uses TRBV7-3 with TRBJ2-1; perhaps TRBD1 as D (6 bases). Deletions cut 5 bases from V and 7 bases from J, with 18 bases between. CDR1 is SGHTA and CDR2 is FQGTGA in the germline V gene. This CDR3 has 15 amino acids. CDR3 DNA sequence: TGTGCCAGCAGCCTACAGGGTTATTACAGGAATGAGCAGTTCTTC. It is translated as CASSLQGYYRNEQFF.

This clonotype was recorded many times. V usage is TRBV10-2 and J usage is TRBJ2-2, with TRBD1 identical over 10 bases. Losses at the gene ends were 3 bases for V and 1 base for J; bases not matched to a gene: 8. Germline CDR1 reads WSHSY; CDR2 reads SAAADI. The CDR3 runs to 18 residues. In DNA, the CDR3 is TGCGCCAGCAGTGATTGGACAGGGGGTCCGATGAACACCGGGGAGCTGTTTTTT. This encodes CASSDWTGGPMNTGELFF.

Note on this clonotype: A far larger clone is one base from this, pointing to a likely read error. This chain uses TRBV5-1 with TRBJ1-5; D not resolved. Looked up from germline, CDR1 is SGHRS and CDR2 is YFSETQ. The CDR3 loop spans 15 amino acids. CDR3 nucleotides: TGCGCCAGCAGCTTGGGGGGATATAGCAATCAGCCCCCGCATTTT. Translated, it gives CASSLGGYSNQPPHF.

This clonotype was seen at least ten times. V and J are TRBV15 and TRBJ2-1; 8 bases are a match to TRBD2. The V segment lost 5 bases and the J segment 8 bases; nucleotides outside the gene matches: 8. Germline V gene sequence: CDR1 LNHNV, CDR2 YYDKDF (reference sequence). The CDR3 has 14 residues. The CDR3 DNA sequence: TGTGCCACCAGCCCTTCAAGCGGGAGTTATGAGCAGTTCTTC. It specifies CATSPSSGSYEQFF. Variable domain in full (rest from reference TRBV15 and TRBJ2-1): DAMVIQNPRYQVTQFGKPVTLSCSQTLNHNVMYWYQQKSSQAPKLLFHYYDKDFNNEADTPDNFQSRRPNTSFCFLDIRSPGLGDTAMYLCATSPSSGSYEQFFGPGTRLTVL.

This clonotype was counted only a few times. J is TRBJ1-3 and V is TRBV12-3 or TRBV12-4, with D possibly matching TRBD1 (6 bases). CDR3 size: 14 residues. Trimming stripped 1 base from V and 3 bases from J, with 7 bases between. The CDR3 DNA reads TGTGCCAGCAGTTTAGTCAGGGGTGGAAACACCATATATTTT. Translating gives CASSLVRGGNTIYF.

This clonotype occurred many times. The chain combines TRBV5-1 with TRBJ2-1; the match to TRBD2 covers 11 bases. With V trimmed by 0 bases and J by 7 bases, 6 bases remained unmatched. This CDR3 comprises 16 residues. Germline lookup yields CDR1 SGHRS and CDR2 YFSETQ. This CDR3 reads CASSLVAGGPNNEQFF. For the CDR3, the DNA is TGCGCCAGCAGCTTGGTAGCGGGGGGGCCAAATAATGAGCAGTTCTTC.

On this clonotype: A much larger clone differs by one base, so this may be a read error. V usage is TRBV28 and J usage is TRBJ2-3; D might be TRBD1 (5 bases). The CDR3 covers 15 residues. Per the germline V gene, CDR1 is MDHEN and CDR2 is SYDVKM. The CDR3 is CASSFPQGNTDRQYF. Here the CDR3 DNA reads TGTGCCAGCAGTTTCCCCCAGGGAAACACAGATAGGCAGTATTTT.

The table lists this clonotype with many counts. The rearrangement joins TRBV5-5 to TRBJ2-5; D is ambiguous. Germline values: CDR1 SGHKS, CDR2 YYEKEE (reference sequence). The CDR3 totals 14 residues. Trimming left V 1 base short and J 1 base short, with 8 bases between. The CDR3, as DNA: TGTGCCAGCAGCTTGAGAGCAGGCCAAGAGACCCAGTACTTC. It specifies CASSLRAGQETQYF.

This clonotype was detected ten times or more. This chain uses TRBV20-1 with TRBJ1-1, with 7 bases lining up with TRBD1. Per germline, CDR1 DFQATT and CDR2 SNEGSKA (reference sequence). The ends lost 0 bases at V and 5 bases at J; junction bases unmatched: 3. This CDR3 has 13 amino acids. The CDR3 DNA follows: TGCAGTGCTAGAGAGAGGGGGCAGACTGAAGCTTTCTTT. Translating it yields CSARERGQTEAFF.

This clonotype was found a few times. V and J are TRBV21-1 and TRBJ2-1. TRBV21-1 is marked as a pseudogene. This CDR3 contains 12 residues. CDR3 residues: CASSNCGNEQFF. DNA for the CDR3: TGTGCCAGCAGCAATTGTGGGAATGAGCAGTTCTTC.

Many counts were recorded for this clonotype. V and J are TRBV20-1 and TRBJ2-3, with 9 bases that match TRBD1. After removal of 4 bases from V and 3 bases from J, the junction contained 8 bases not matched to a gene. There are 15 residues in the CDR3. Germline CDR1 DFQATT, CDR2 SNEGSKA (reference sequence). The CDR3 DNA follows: TGCAGTGCTAACGAGGGGGACAGGGTAACAGATACGCAGTATTTT. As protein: CSANEGDRVTDTQYF.